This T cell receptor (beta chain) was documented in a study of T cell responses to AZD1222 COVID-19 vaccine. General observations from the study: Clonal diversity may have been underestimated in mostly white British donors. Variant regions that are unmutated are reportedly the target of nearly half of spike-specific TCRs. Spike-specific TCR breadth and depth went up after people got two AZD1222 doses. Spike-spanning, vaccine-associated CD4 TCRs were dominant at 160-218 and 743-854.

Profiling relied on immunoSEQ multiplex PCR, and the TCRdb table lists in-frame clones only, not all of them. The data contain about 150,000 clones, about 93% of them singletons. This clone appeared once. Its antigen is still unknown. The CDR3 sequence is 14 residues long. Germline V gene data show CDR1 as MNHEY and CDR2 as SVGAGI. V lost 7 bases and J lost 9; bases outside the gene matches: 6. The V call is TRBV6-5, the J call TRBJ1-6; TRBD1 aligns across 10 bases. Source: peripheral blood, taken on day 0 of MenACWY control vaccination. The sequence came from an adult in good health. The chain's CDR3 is CASTTTGGGSPLHF. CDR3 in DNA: TGTGCCAGCACTACGACAGGGGGCGGTTCACCCCTCCACTTT.